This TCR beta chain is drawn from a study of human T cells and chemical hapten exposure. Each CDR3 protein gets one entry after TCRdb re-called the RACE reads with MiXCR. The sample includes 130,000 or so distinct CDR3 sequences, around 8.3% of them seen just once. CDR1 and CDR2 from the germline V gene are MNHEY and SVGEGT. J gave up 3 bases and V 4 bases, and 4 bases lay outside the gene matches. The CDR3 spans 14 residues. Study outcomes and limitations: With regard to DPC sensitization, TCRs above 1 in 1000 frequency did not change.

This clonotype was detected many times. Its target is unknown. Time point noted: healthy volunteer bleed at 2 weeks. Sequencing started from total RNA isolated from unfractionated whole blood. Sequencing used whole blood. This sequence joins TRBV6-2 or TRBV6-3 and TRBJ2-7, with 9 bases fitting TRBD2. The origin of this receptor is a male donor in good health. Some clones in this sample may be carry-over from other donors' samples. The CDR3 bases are TGTGCCAGCAGTTCTGCGGGGGGGCACTACGAGCAGTACTTC. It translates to CASSSAGGHYEQYF.